The source of this TCR beta chain is a study of blood T cell repertoires in COVID-19. About the study: Researchers got acute and convalescent COVID-19 samples from the United States, Italy and Spain.

The germline CDR1 and CDR2 sequences are MNHEY and SMNVEV (reference sequence). This CDR3 comprises 14 residues. V dropped 4 bases and J dropped 4 bases, with 12 bases sitting between them. The repertoire was sequenced with immunoSEQ multiplex PCR; TCRdb's copy has only in-frame clones and lacks some. The table shows approximately 150,000 clones, with roughly 93% occurring only once. The clonotype originates from a man aged 18 to 29 with COVID-19, enrolled during active disease. The V call is TRBV27, the J call TRBJ2-3; no reliable D call. The specimen was peripheral blood. The CDR3 DNA follows: TGTGCCAGCAGTTATGGGCTGTGGGCAGATACGCAGTATTTT. This sequence encodes CASSYGLWADTQYF.